The entry below describes one T cell receptor beta chain. Produced via immunoSEQ multiplex PCR; TCRdb's table is partial and in-frame only. In the table there are roughly 40,000 clones, around 83% of which are singletons. CDR3 length equals 14 residues. Germline V gives CDR1 LGHDT, CDR2 YNNKEL (reference sequence). Trimming pared 1 base from V and 5 bases from J, leaving 9 bases between. The record originates from a study of blood T cell repertoires in COVID-19. The specimen sequenced was peripheral blood. The sequence came from an elderly woman with active or convalescent COVID-19. V usage is TRBV3-1 (or the pseudogene TRBV3-2) and J usage is TRBJ1-5, with a tentative D call TRBD1 (5 bases). The CDR3 DNA follows: TGTGCCAGCAGCCAAGCGGGGGGAGATCAGCCCCAGCATTTT. Its protein product is CASSQAGGDQPQHF.